The entry below describes one T cell receptor (beta chain). The antigen remains unidentified. The entry originates in a study of T cell responses to AZD1222 COVID-19 vaccine. V lost 0 bases to trimming and J lost 2 bases, with 11 bases between them. The CDR3 length is 15 residues. The germline V gene has CDR1 MGHRA and CDR2 YSYEKL. Using immunoSEQ multiplex PCR, the repertoire was profiled, and TCRdb retains in-frame clones only, with some absent. The profile shows more than 95,000 clones, roughly 86% of them singletons. Study-wide results and limits: Close to half of all spike-specific TCRs reportedly target regions of the variants that are unmutated. Spike-specific TCR breadth and depth were elevated following two AZD1222 doses. Seropositive status at baseline applied to only a handful of AZD1222 recipients. Among the donors, most were white British and more were female, and clonal diversity was possibly underestimated.

The receptor was isolated from an adult who received the MenACWY meningococcal vaccine as a control. The sequences come from peripheral blood, collected 28 days after the second dose of the MenACWY control vaccine. This chain connects TRBV4-1 to TRBJ2-7; D is undetermined. In DNA form, the CDR3 reads TGCGCCAGCAGCCAAGAAAAACAGCCAACCTACGAGCAGTACTTC. It encodes CASSQEKQPTYEQYF.